This T cell receptor (beta chain) was obtained from a study of blood T cell repertoires in COVID-19 (dated by TCRdb to 2020 to 2022). As for the study more broadly: Samples from collaborators originated in the United States, Italy and Spain and spanned both the acute and convalescent phases of COVID-19. The material from the prospective study consisted of cDNA or gDNA derived from T cells, B-cell-depleted T cells, or PBMCs. Deeply sampled blood TCRbeta repertoires from subjects exposed to, actively infected with, or recovered from COVID-19 were included in the dataset. The repertoires were made available in a free public database intended to serve as a resource for research on the immune response to SARS-CoV-2. The samples were drawn from two sources: the first 160 participants of the ongoing ImmuneRACE study, and 1,000 to 1,500 subjects contributed by 6 global collaborators. A de-identified subject ID, COVID-19 status, age in years and sex were almost always included in the sample metadata. HLA class I and class II types, where available, came from metadata supplied by the sample provider rather than from assay-based typing. The paper as a whole reports these results and caveats: The quantity of clinical and demographic metadata differed by source and by participant and was supplied without curation.

Enrolling through a virtual design, the prospective study's participants ranged in age from roughly 18 to 90 years and lived across around 25 United States geographic areas. Cohort assignment in the prospective study relied on participant-reported clinical history from a screening survey and a study questionnaire. Recovered participants in ImmuneRACE Cohort 3 were defined as having two consecutive negative NP/OP PCR tests, clearance from a healthcare professional, or resolution of symptoms. In the prospective study, whole blood, serum and a nasopharyngeal or oropharyngeal swab were collected from each participant by mobile phlebotomists. Prospective study participants could optionally give additional blood draws and questionnaires over an approximately two-month period. Prospective study blood samples were shipped either frozen or at room temperature before DNA extraction. TCRbeta CDR3 regions were amplified from genomic DNA using the immunoSEQ Assay, a bias-controlled multiplex PCR. The source study handled its data this way. The number of nucleated cells in each sample was estimated by amplification of reference gene primers within the assay. To quantify the absolute abundance of each unique TCRbeta CDR3 rearrangement, sequence reads were collapsed and filtered. For each sample, productive Simpson clonality was calculated as the square root of Simpson's diversity index across productive rearrangements. TCRdb retrieved this table from immuneACCESS and kept in-frame rearrangements only. Not all clones are present; in checked studies, unresolved V genes account for under half, and no reason is known for the remainder. The V and J calls and the clone size are those of that table, but D and trimming were determined from the DNA. This sample holds about 330,000 clones; over 75% were observed only once. The ten largest account for approximately 5.3% of the sample.

CDR1 is given as LNHDA and CDR2 as SQIVND, both from the germline V gene (reference sequence). The CDR3 goes from the cysteine to the phenylalanine over 15 residues. Only CDR3 DNA remains: 45 bases, in frame from the first base. V is shortened by 3 bases, J by 4 bases, and the region joining them spans 15 bases. The table lists this clone with a few counts. The antigen it binds to is not known. Per-base quality was not reported, and no clone a single base away is much larger than it. The chain employs TRBV19 and TRBJ1-1; tentative D gene TRBD1, with 5 bases matching. Source material: PBMCs or T cells enriched from blood (not recorded which). The clonotype originates from a woman aged 30 to 39 who had recovered from COVID-19. This receptor carries the CDR3 CASSIRDRGGTEAFF. Here is the DNA: TGTGCCAGTAGTATCAGGGATCGGGGGGGCACTGAAGCTTTCTTT. The entire variable domain, with the stretches around the CDR3 drawn from the reference TRBV19 and TRBJ1-1 proteins, is DGGITQSPKYLFRKEGQNVTLSCEQNLNHDAMYWYRQDPGQGLRLIYYSQIVNDFQKGDIAEGYSVSREKKESFPLTVTSAQKNPTAFYLCASSIRDRGGTEAFFGQGTRLTVV.